These 18 T cell receptor beta chains came from one sample sequenced in a study of shared clonotypes between healthy human individuals. Some clones are missing from TCRdb's copy, which holds only in-frame ones; the method was immunoSEQ multiplex PCR. This table has over 1.5 million clones, approximately 98% appearing once. Sequenced sample: naive CD4+ T cells sorted from blood. Indicated subset: CD45RA+ positively selected. These receptors were taken from a man in his thirties or forties in good health.

J is TRBJ2-3 and V is TRBV7-8; 8 bases agree with TRBD1. V was pared by 1 base and J by 0 bases, with 9 bases of the junction left unmatched. CDR1 and CDR2 (germline): SGHVS, FQNEAQ. The CDR3 covers 18 residues. DNA for the CDR3: TGTGCCAGCAGCTTAGGGGACAGGTTCATTTCTAGCACAGATACGCAGTATTTT. Translated: CASSLGDRFISSTDTQYF.

The chain links TRBV19 to TRBJ1-1, with D possibly TRBD1 on 5 matching bases. V dropped 4 bases and J dropped 3 bases, with 21 bases sitting between them. CDR3 size: 17 residues. The germline V gene encodes CDR1 LNHDA and CDR2 SQIVND (reference sequence). The CDR3 reads CASSTILRGGMDTEAFF. DNA of the CDR3: TGTGCCAGTAGTACCATCTTGAGGGGAGGCATGGACACTGAAGCTTTCTTT.

The V call is TRBV7-2, the J call TRBJ2-7, with D unresolved. CDR1 SGHTA and CDR2 FQGNSA come from the germline V gene. This CDR3 spans 13 amino acids. V dropped 6 bases and J dropped 2 bases, with 11 bases sitting between them. The CDR3 loop is CASRADWAYEQYF. CDR3 DNA sequence: TGTGCCAGCAGGGCCGACTGGGCCTACGAGCAGTACTTC.

The chain uses TRBV10-3 and TRBJ2-1, with a possible D match to TRBD2 (5 bases). The CDR3 runs to 15 residues. Germline values: CDR1 ENHRY, CDR2 SYGVKD. Trimming took off 4 bases at V and 8 bases at J, with 18 bases between the two ends. The CDR3 here is CAISGTTSMYDEQFF. The DNA for the CDR3 is TGTGCCATCAGTGGTACAACTAGTATGTACGATGAGCAGTTCTTC.

This chain connects TRBV5-1 to TRBJ1-4, with no clear D. V lost 3 bases and J lost 7, with 13 bases in between. Germline-derived CDR1 and CDR2 are SGHRS and YFSETQ. The CDR3 loop spans 14 amino acids. CDR3 amino acids: CASSSTTASEKLFF. In nucleotides, the CDR3 is TGCGCCAGCAGCTCCACAACCGCGAGTGAAAAACTGTTTTTT.

The J gene is TRBJ2-2, the V gene TRBV5-1; TRBD1 agrees at 9 bases. Germline-derived CDR1 and CDR2 are SGHRS and YFSETQ. The CDR3 sequence is 17 residues long. With 0 bases clipped from V and 3 bases from J, the junction kept 6 bases outside the gene matches. CDR3 region: CASSLARDREYTGELFF. Here the CDR3 DNA reads TGCGCCAGCAGCTTGGCCCGGGACAGGGAGTACACCGGGGAGCTGTTTTTT. The full variable domain, rest sourced from reference TRBV5-1 and TRBJ2-2, is KAGVTQTPRYLIKTRGQQVTLSCSPISGHRSVSWYQQTPGQGLQFLFEYFSETQRNKGNFPGRFSGRQFSNSRSEMNVSTLELGDSALYLCASSLARDREYTGELFFGEGSRLTVL.

The chain has TRBV7-6 and TRBJ2-1, with TRBD2 as a possible D gene (5 bases). Trimming removed 4 bases from V and 0 bases from J, with 19 bases in between. This CDR3 spans 18 amino acids. Per germline, CDR1 SGHVS and CDR2 FNYEAQ. The DNA for the CDR3 is TGTGCCAGCAGCTCCTTCCCTCCCTCGGGGAGCTCCTACAATGAGCAGTTCTTC. Translated, it gives CASSSFPPSGSSYNEQFF.

This chain connects TRBV6-5 to TRBJ2-5; no definite D call. CDR1 is MNHEY, CDR2 SVGAGI, per germline. V shed 0 bases and J shed 2 bases, with 7 bases lying between them. The CDR3 consists of 14 residues. This chain's CDR3 is CASSYSGQQETQYF. The CDR3 bases are TGTGCCAGCAGTTACTCCGGCCAGCAAGAGACCCAGTACTTC.

This chain uses TRBV14 with TRBJ2-5, with 8 nucleotides matching TRBD1. Trimming removed 4 bases from V and 3 bases from J; junction bases left unmatched: 10. CDR3 length: 16 residues. From germline, CDR1 is SGHDN and CDR2 FVKESK. The CDR3 region has the DNA TGTGCCAGCAGCCTTTCTAGACAGGGGCGCGAAGAGACCCAGTACTTC. Translating gives CASSLSRQGREETQYF. The entire variable domain, with the rest obtained from reference TRBV14 and TRBJ2-5, is as follows: EAGVTQFPSHSVIEKGQTVTLRCDPISGHDNLYWYRRVMGKEIKFLLHFVKESKQDESGMPNNRFLAERTGGTYSTLKVQPAELEDSGVYFCASSLSRQGREETQYFGPGTRLLVL.

The gene calls are TRBV5-6 and TRBJ1-2, with D hard to call. Trimming took off 0 bases at V and 0 bases at J, with 9 bases between the two ends. Per germline, CDR1 SGHDT and CDR2 YYEEEE. CDR3 length equals 15 residues. In DNA form, the CDR3 reads TGTGCCAGCAGCTTGGTTCAGGTAGCTAACTATGGCTACACCTTC. Its protein is CASSLVQVANYGYTF.

CDR3 DNA sequence: TGTGCCAGCTCACCGACGAGGGCCCGACGGGGCTCCTACAATGAGCAGTTCTTC. This translates into CASSPTRARRGSYNEQFF. V usage is TRBV18 and J usage is TRBJ2-1; the D gene is possibly TRBD2 (5 bases). The CDR3 spans 18 residues. Germline CDR1 and CDR2: KGHSH and LQKENI. Trimming took off 3 bases at V and 0 bases at J, with 18 bases between the two ends.

The V gene is TRBV19, the J gene TRBJ1-1; weak D call: TRBD1 (5 bases). The germline V gene has CDR1 LNHDA and CDR2 SQIVND (reference sequence). The CDR3 is 12 amino acids. V was clipped by 7 bases and J by 11 bases, with 17 bases between them. As DNA, the CDR3 is TGTGCCAGTACCTCAAGGCGGGGGGATGCTTTCTTT. The encoded protein is CASTSRRGDAFF. The full variable domain, in which reference TRBV19 and TRBJ1-1 provide the parts outside the CDR3, is DGGITQSPKYLFRKEGQNVTLSCEQNLNHDAMYWYRQDPGQGLRLIYYSQIVNDFQKGDIAEGYSVSREKKESFPLTVTSAQKNPTAFYLCASTSRRGDAFFGQGTRLTVV.

As regards this clone: In the same sample, other DNA sequences code for this CDR3. This chain connects TRBV30 to TRBJ2-5, with D uncertain. Trimming removed 2 bases at V and 2 bases at J, with 15 bases between. Germline V gene lookup returns CDR1 GTSNPN and CDR2 SVGIG (reference sequence). The CDR3 loop spans 15 amino acids. The CDR3 sequence: CAWSLLAGLQETQYF. CDR3 coding DNA: TGTGCCTGGAGTTTACTGGCCGGGCTTCAAGAGACCCAGTACTTC.

The V and J genes are TRBV14 and TRBJ2-7; perhaps TRBD1 as D (5 bases). V lost 5 bases to trimming and J lost 2 bases, with 13 bases between them. The V gene's germline CDR1 is SGHDN and CDR2 FVKESK. This CDR3 is built from 14 residues. CDR3 sequence (DNA): TGTGCCAGCAGCATCAGGGTCCCACCCTACGAGCAGTACTTC. Its protein product is CASSIRVPPYEQYF.

V usage is TRBV5-1 and J usage is TRBJ2-7, with 12 bases that match TRBD1. Germline CDR1 SGHRS, CDR2 YFSETQ. The CDR3 sequence is 15 residues long. The ends lost 4 bases at V and 5 bases at J; junction bases unmatched: 7. CDR3 sequence: CASSRWDRGLDEQYF. The CDR3 bases are TGCGCCAGCAGCAGGTGGGACAGGGGGCTCGACGAGCAGTACTTC.

The chain joins TRBV11-2 to TRBJ2-5, with D maybe TRBD2 (5 bases). Germline CDR1 is SGHAT and CDR2 is FQNNGV. This CDR3 has 16 residues. Trimming took off 4 bases at V and 2 bases at J, with 17 bases between the two ends. CDR3 coding DNA: TGTGCCAGCAGCTCCCGTCGACAAGGAGGACAAGAGACCCAGTACTTC. Translating it yields CASSSRRQGGQETQYF.

The chain employs TRBV25-1 and TRBJ2-1; D is unclear. The CDR3 loop spans 14 amino acids. CDR1 and CDR2 (germline): MGHDK, SYGVNS. V lost 0 bases and J 8 bases, leaving 11 bases between the germline ends. The CDR3 sequence is CASSEYHHWDEQFF. The CDR3 DNA reads TGTGCCAGCAGTGAATATCATCACTGGGATGAGCAGTTCTTC. Full variable domain (outside the CDR3, taken from reference TRBV25-1 and TRBJ2-1): EADIYQTPRYLVIGTGKKITLECSQTMGHDKMYWYQQDPGMELHLIHYSYGVNSTEKGDLSSESTVSRIRTEHFPLTLESARPSHTSQYLCASSEYHHWDEQFFGPGTRLTVL.

This chain links TRBV5-1 with TRBJ2-2; 7 nucleotides align to TRBD1. The CDR3 is made up of 19 amino acids. Germline V gene lookup returns CDR1 SGHRS and CDR2 YFSETQ. Germline trimming cut 0 bases from V and 0 bases from J; bases unmatched to any gene: 11. This CDR3 reads CASSLVPHGQAPNTGELFF. For the CDR3, the DNA is TGCGCCAGCAGCTTGGTTCCCCACGGACAGGCGCCGAACACCGGGGAGCTGTTTTTT.